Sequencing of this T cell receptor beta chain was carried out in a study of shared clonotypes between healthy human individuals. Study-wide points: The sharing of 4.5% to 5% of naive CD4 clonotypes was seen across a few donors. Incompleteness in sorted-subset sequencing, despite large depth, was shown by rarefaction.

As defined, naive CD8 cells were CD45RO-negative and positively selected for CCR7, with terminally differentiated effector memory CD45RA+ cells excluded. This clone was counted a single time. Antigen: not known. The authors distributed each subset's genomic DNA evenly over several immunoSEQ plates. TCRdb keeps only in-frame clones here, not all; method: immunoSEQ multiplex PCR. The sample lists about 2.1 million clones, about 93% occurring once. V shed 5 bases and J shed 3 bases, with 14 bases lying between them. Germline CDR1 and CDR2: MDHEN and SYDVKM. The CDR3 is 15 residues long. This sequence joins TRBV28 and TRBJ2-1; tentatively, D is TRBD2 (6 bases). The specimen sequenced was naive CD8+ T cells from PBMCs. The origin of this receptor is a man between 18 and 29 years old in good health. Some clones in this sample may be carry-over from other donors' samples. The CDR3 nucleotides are TGTGCCAGCAGTCTCACTGGGCGGGGCTACAATGAGCAGTTCTTC. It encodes CASSLTGRGYNEQFF.